The 5 T cell receptor beta chains reported below all come from one sample, sequenced in a study of blood T cell repertoires in COVID-19. TCRdb's copy holds only in-frame clones and misses some; the assay was immunoSEQ multiplex PCR. The data hold some 260,000 clones, with approximately 88% observed a single time. Sequenced material: peripheral blood. These receptor sequences come from a woman between 65 and 79 years old with COVID-19, enrolled during active disease.

J is TRBJ1-4 and V is TRBV18, with 7 bases identical to TRBD1. From germline, CDR1 is KGHSH and CDR2 LQKENI. The ends lost 3 bases at V and 6 bases at J; junction bases unmatched: 4. The CDR3 consists of 14 residues. DNA of the CDR3: TGTGCCAGCTCACCCCAGGGGGTTGATGAAAAACTGTTTTTT. Translating gives CASSPQGVDEKLFF.

This rearrangement joins TRBV12-5 to TRBJ1-6; D is unclear. This CDR3 has 15 amino acids. Looked up from germline, CDR1 is LGHNT and CDR2 is FRNRAP. V was clipped by 5 bases and J by 3 bases, with 11 bases between them. The DNA of the CDR3 is TGTGCTAGTGGTGTCACAGCGGGCTATAATTCACCCCTCCACTTT. The encoded protein is CASGVTAGYNSPLHF.

This clone was seen only a few times. This rearrangement joins TRBV7-9 to TRBJ1-2; D is possibly TRBD1 (5 bases). The V and J ends lost 7 bases and 7 bases respectively, with 16 bases between them. In germline, CDR1 is SEHNR, CDR2 FQNEAQ (reference sequence). The CDR3 is 13 amino acids. Here the CDR3 reads CASIITGVGGYTF. The CDR3 DNA follows: TGTGCCAGCATTATAACAGGTGTTGGTGGCTACACCTTC.

This chain links TRBV5-1 with TRBJ2-5; D possibly corresponds to TRBD1 (6 bases). V was clipped by 4 bases and J by 5 bases, with 15 bases between them. The CDR3 sequence is 14 residues long. From germline, CDR1 is SGHRS and CDR2 YFSETQ. The CDR3 is CASSPTQGLETQYF. As DNA, the CDR3 is TGCGCCAGCAGCCCAACACAGGGTCTTGAGACCCAGTACTTC.

This chain links TRBV10-3 with TRBJ1-1; no clear D. Germline CDR1 ENHRY, CDR2 SYGVKD. Trimming cost V 3 bases and J 4 bases, with 6 bases left between them. The CDR3 loop spans 12 amino acids. CDR3 residues: CAISDYGTEAFF. The CDR3 DNA reads TGTGCCATCAGTGATTACGGCACTGAAGCTTTCTTT.